The source of this T cell receptor beta chain is a study of cytomegalovirus exposure and HLA in healthy donors. Study details: Among 150 million to 200 million T cells, an earlier analysis found around 100 million unique TCR beta sequences.

Vbeta (60) and Jbeta (13) primers were used in the PCR. Only in-frame clones appear in the TCRdb table, and some are missing; sequencing was by immunoSEQ multiplex PCR. The sample shows more than 95,000 clones, 75% to 80% of them seen only once. Only one count was recorded for this clone. Its antigen is still unknown. Study-wide results and caveats: Presence/absence analyses took donor sequencing depth as roughly uniform. Later on, analysis showed that most CMV-associated TCR beta chains appeared to be HLA-restricted. Earlier findings revealed that most TCR beta V segments proved productive either about 87% or about 30% of the time.

Looked up from germline, CDR1 is MNHEY and CDR2 is SVGAGI. Deletions cut 2 bases from V and 0 bases from J, with 10 bases between. The CDR3 totals 15 residues. The sequenced sample consisted of PBMCs. This clonotype was sampled from a man in his 60s in good health and CMV-seropositive. This chain joins TRBV6-5 and TRBJ1-1; no definite D call. CDR3 in amino acids: CASSYGQPMNTEAFF. CDR3 in DNA: TGTGCCAGCAGTTACGGGCAGCCCATGAACACTGAAGCTTTCTTT.